Each of the 12 T cell receptor beta chains below was sequenced from the same sample in a study of T cell changes during pregnancy in multiple sclerosis. Method: immunoSEQ multiplex PCR; TCRdb's copy keeps in-frame clones and lacks some. The sample contains roughly 51,000 clones, 90% to 95% of which appear only once. The sequences come from CD8+ T cells from peripheral blood mononuclear cells, collected before pregnancy. The receptor set was obtained from a female donor with multiple sclerosis, enrolled in a pregnancy study.

The chain uses TRBV2 and TRBJ2-3; perhaps TRBD2 as D (6 bases). This CDR3 is 15 amino acids long. Per germline, CDR1 SNHLY and CDR2 FYNNEI. Trimming pared 5 bases from V and 2 bases from J, leaving 14 bases between. The CDR3 here is CASSISGVFTDTQYF. The CDR3, as DNA: TGTGCCAGCAGTATATCGGGGGTTTTCACAGATACGCAGTATTTT.

V usage is TRBV27 and J usage is TRBJ1-2; 8 bases map to TRBD1. V lost 2 bases to trimming and J lost 5 bases; unmatched junction nucleotides: 1. This CDR3 is 13 amino acids long. Germline V gene data show CDR1 as MNHEY and CDR2 as SMNVEV (reference sequence). The CDR3 DNA reads as TGTGCCAGCAGTTTACGACAGGGGTATGGCTACACCTTC. It specifies CASSLRQGYGYTF.

The chain employs TRBV5-4 and TRBJ2-7; D is undetermined. The V gene's germline CDR1 is SGHNT and CDR2 YYREEE (reference sequence). The CDR3 runs 13 residues. Trimming left V 4 bases short and J 3 bases short, with 11 bases between. CDR3: CASSPPLSYEQYF. Written as DNA, the CDR3 is TGTGCCAGCAGCCCACCCTTGAGCTACGAGCAGTACTTC.

This clone rates as medium-sized. The V gene is TRBV27, the J gene TRBJ1-1, with TRBD1 identical over 11 bases. J lost 5 bases, V lost 8 bases, and 7 bases had no gene match. The germline CDR1 and CDR2 sequences are MNHEY and SMNVEV (reference sequence). The CDR3 contains 14 residues. Here the CDR3 DNA reads TGTGCCAGCTCCCGGACAGGGGGCCTGACTGAAGCTTTCTTT. Translated: CASSRTGGLTEAFF.

The chain couples TRBV6-5 to TRBJ2-3; D uncertain. CDR1 is MNHEY, CDR2 SVGAGI, per germline. CDR3 length equals 14 residues. Between the trimmed V and J ends, which lost 0 bases and 2 bases, there was a span of 6 bases. The CDR3 loop reads CASSYSSFTDTQYF. The CDR3 DNA reads as TGTGCCAGCAGTTACTCTAGTTTCACAGATACGCAGTATTTT.

The chain uses TRBV14 and TRBJ2-7; 9 nucleotides match TRBD2. The germline V gene encodes CDR1 SGHDN and CDR2 FVKESK. This CDR3 comprises 17 residues. V lost 1 base, J lost 1 base, and 8 bases stayed unmatched. The CDR3 DNA reads TGTGCCAGCAGCCAAGTCTTTGCGGGAGGGATTTCCTACGAGCAGTACTTC. Its translation: CASSQVFAGGISYEQYF.

The CDR3 here is CASSLRGGPHSYNEQFF. The CDR3, as DNA: TGTGCCAGCAGTCTCCGGGGGGGGCCTCACTCCTACAATGAGCAGTTCTTC. The V and J genes are TRBV27 and TRBJ2-1; 8 bases agree with TRBD2. The CDR3 length is 17 residues. Per germline, CDR1 MNHEY and CDR2 SMNVEV (reference sequence). V was clipped by 5 bases and J by 0 bases; unmatched bases: 9.

This clone came up once. This chain links TRBV19 with TRBJ2-1, with TRBD1 identical over 7 bases. The J segment lost 3 bases and the V segment lost 7 bases, leaving 9 bases of the junction unmatched. Germline CDR1 LNHDA, CDR2 SQIVND (reference sequence). The CDR3 runs to 15 residues. Written as DNA, the CDR3 is TGTGCCAGTACTCCAAGGGGGCAGTTCTACAATGAGCAGTTCTTC. Translated: CASTPRGQFYNEQFF.

This clone has a single count. The genes are TRBV13 and TRBJ2-2; TRBD1 matches 9 bases. CDR3 length: 16 amino acids. V trimming: 5 bases; J trimming: 7 bases; junction bases outside the gene matches: 11. CDR1 and CDR2 (germline): PRHDT, FYEKMQ (reference sequence). Written as DNA, the CDR3 is TGTGCCAGCAGCCCCCGACAGGGGGGAATGGGCGGGGAGCTGTTTTTT. Translation: CASSPRQGGMGGELFF.

CDR3 in amino acids: CASSLVPAGGYNEQFF. The CDR3 DNA reads TGTGCCAGCAGCTTAGTCCCAGCGGGAGGCTACAATGAGCAGTTCTTC. V usage is TRBV11-2 and J usage is TRBJ2-1; 9 bases line up with TRBD2. V was clipped by 1 base and J by 3 bases; unmatched bases: 4. CDR1 is SGHAT, CDR2 FQNNGV, per germline. CDR3 length: 16 amino acids.

V and J are TRBV7-6 and TRBJ2-2, with a possible D match to TRBD1 (5 bases). The CDR3 sequence is 15 residues long. From germline, CDR1 is SGHVS and CDR2 FNYEAQ. Trimming took 5 bases from V and 9 from J, leaving 19 bases between them. The CDR3 coding sequence is TGTGCCAGCAGCCCGGACAAGGGGTATGATAGGGAGCTGTTTTTT. Protein sequence: CASSPDKGYDRELFF.

V and J are TRBV6-1 and TRBJ1-2; unclear D gene. The ends were cut back, 2 bases at V and 4 bases at J, with 11 bases in the middle. The CDR3 totals 14 residues. CDR1 and CDR2 from the germline V gene are MNHNS and SASEGT. The CDR3 nucleotides read TGTGCCAGCAGTGAAAGGGTCCGGGGCTATGGCTACACCTTC. Translated: CASSERVRGYGYTF.